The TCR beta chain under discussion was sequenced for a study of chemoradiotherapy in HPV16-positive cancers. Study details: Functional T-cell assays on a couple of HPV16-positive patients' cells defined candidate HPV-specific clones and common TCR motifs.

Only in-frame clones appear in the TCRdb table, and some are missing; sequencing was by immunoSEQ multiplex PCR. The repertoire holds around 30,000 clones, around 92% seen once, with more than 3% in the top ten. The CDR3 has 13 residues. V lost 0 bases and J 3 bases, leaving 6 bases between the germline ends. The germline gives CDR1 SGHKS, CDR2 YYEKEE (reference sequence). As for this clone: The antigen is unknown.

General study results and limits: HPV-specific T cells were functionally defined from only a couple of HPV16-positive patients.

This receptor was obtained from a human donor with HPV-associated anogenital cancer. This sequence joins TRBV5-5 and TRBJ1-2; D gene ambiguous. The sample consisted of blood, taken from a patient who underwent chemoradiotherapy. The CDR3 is CASSLGRHYGYTF. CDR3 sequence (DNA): TGTGCCAGCAGCTTGGGACGGCACTATGGCTACACCTTC.